The 18 T cell receptor beta chains below all came from one sample that was sequenced in a study of CD8 T cells in ankylosing spondylitis. Broader study findings: A TCR beta motif made of about 8 highly homologous variants seemed typical of ankylosing spondylitis blood.

TCRdb fed the 5' RACE reads into MiXCR, producing one record per CDR3 protein. Here the sample spans fewer than 650,000 distinct CDR3 sequences, over 9.5% being singletons. What these receptors recognize is not known. Sequenced sample: blood, either unsorted or a sorted T cell fraction (not recorded which). Source of these receptors: a male donor with ankylosing spondylitis.

The chain couples TRBV12-3 or TRBV12-4 to TRBJ2-3; TRBD2 matches 11 bases. Germline trimming cut 5 bases from V and 6 bases from J; bases unmatched to any gene: 7. The CDR3 covers 15 residues. The chain's CDR3 is CASSKVAGGSDTQYF. In DNA form, the CDR3 reads TGTGCCAGCAGTAAGGTAGCGGGAGGGTCGGATACGCAGTATTTT.

This sequence joins TRBV20-1 and TRBJ2-1; TRBD2 is a possible D gene (6 bases). Per germline, CDR1 DFQATT and CDR2 SNEGSKA (reference sequence). This CDR3 has 16 residues. Trimming removed 0 bases at V and 0 bases at J, with 12 bases between. CDR3 protein: CSARDAWEASYNEQFF. The CDR3 region has the DNA TGCAGTGCTAGAGATGCGTGGGAGGCCTCCTACAATGAGCAGTTCTTC.

In this sample, this clonotype turned up a few times. CDR3 sequence: CASSFRDWADEQYF. The CDR3 DNA sequence: TGTGCCAGCAGCTTCCGGGACTGGGCTGACGAGCAGTACTTC. V and J are TRBV9 and TRBJ2-7, with TRBD2 as a possible D gene (6 bases). Germline V gene lookup returns CDR1 SGDLS and CDR2 YYNGEE. The CDR3 totals 14 residues. Trimming pared 4 bases from V and 5 bases from J, leaving 16 bases between.

This chain uses TRBV20-1 with TRBJ1-4; D is perhaps TRBD1 (5 bases). V was cut by 1 base and J by 3 bases, with 9 bases left in between. The CDR3 loop spans 14 amino acids. Germline CDR1 DFQATT, CDR2 SNEGSKA (reference sequence). The CDR3 spells CSARADSSNEKLFF. CDR3 nucleotide sequence: TGCAGTGCTAGAGCTGACAGCTCTAATGAAAAACTGTTTTTT.

The chain is built from TRBV9 and TRBJ2-1; maybe TRBD2 (6 bases). The V end was cut by 0 bases, the J end by 1 base, with 11 bases between. The CDR3 has 16 residues. The V gene's germline CDR1 is SGDLS and CDR2 YYNGEE. The CDR3: CASSVEGGLSYNEQFF. CDR3 DNA sequence: TGTGCCAGCAGCGTAGAAGGAGGGCTGTCCTACAATGAGCAGTTCTTC.

The rearrangement links TRBV7-2 to TRBJ2-3; TRBD2 might be the D (6 bases). V was clipped by 5 bases and J by 0 bases, with 12 bases between them. The CDR3 runs to 15 residues. Germline lookup yields CDR1 SGHTA and CDR2 FQGNSA. DNA of the CDR3: TGTGCCAGCAGCGAGCTAGCGTTTAGCACAGATACGCAGTATTTT. This codes for CASSELAFSTDTQYF.

This clonotype was observed at least ten times. The genes are TRBV10-2 and TRBJ2-7, with D uncertain. Germline V CDR1 and CDR2: WSHSY, SAAADI. Trimming stripped 6 bases from V and 3 bases from J, with 12 bases between. The CDR3 consists of 13 residues. The CDR3 DNA reads as TGCGCCAGCAGGGGCGGATCTGACTACGAGCAGTACGTC. It specifies CASRGGSDYEQYV.

The chain combines TRBV20-1 with TRBJ1-6, with D possibly being TRBD1 (5 bases). With 0 bases removed from V and 9 bases from J, the gap between germline ends came to 12 bases. Germline values: CDR1 DFQATT, CDR2 SNEGSKA (reference sequence). CDR3 size: 14 residues. The CDR3, as DNA: TGCAGTGCTAGAGAGGGGCCCCCTATTTCACCCCTCCACTTT. Translating it yields CSAREGPPISPLHF.

The chain's CDR3 is CSAATQGEPSGANVLTF. CDR3 nucleotides: TGCAGTGCCGCTACTCAGGGGGAACCCTCTGGGGCCAACGTCCTGACTTTC. J is TRBJ2-6 and V is TRBV20-1, with TRBD1 matching 7 bases. V was clipped by 6 bases and J by 0 bases; unmatched bases: 11. Germline CDR1 DFQATT, CDR2 SNEGSKA (reference sequence). This CDR3 has 17 amino acids.

This clonotype has only a few counts. This sequence joins TRBV29-1 and TRBJ1-4; D remains ambiguous. Germline CDR1 is SQVTM and CDR2 is ANQGSEA. V lost 7 bases to trimming and J lost 4 bases, with 7 bases between them. The CDR3 runs to 11 residues. Written as DNA, the CDR3 is TGCAGCGCCCGATTTAATGAAAAACTGTTTTTT. This sequence encodes CSARFNEKLFF.

The CDR3 DNA sequence: TGTGCCAGCAGCCCTCAGACTAGCGGGAGTTACAATGAGCAGTTCTTC. Translation: CASSPQTSGSYNEQFF. The chain recombines TRBV3-1 with TRBJ2-1; 12 bases line up with TRBD2. This CDR3 is built from 16 residues. CDR1 is LGHDT and CDR2 is YNNKEL in the germline V gene (reference sequence). The ends lost 4 bases at V and 4 bases at J; junction bases unmatched: 5.

The chain has TRBV12-3 or TRBV12-4 and TRBJ2-3; maybe TRBD1 (6 bases). The CDR3 length is 11 residues. Deletions cut 6 bases from V and 8 bases from J, with 9 bases between. The CDR3 is CASRDRGTQYF. Here the CDR3 DNA reads TGTGCCAGCAGGGACAGAGGTACGCAGTATTTT.

The rearrangement links TRBV5-1 to TRBJ1-3, with D hard to call. There are 15 residues in the CDR3. Per germline, CDR1 SGHRS and CDR2 YFSETQ. The germline V and J ends were trimmed by 1 base and 0 bases, with 8 bases remaining between them. The CDR3 is CASSLSTFSGNTIYF. The CDR3 nucleotides are TGCGCCAGCAGCTTGTCAACGTTCTCTGGAAACACCATATATTTT.

The chain is built from TRBV20-1 and TRBJ1-4, with D maybe TRBD1 (5 bases). Per the germline V gene, CDR1 is DFQATT and CDR2 is SNEGSKA (reference sequence). Trimming took 2 bases from V and 8 from J, leaving 12 bases between them. The CDR3 totals 13 residues. CDR3 DNA: TGCAGTGCTAGAAAGGGACCCGGCGAAAAACTGTTTTTT. Its translation is CSARKGPGEKLFF.

This clonotype was seen a handful of times. This chain uses TRBV10-3 with TRBJ1-6; maybe TRBD1 (5 bases). V was shortened by 3 bases and J by 6 bases, with 12 bases between the two germline ends. The germline V gene encodes CDR1 ENHRY and CDR2 SYGVKD. The CDR3 runs to 15 residues. The CDR3, as DNA: TGTGCCATCAGTGATGGGGGGACCTCTAATTCACCCCTCCACTTT. Translation: CAISDGGTSNSPLHF.

This clonotype was observed a handful of times. The V and J genes are TRBV9 and TRBJ2-1; 9 bases line up with TRBD2. Germline CDR1 and CDR2: SGDLS and YYNGEE. The CDR3 sequence is 15 residues long. V shed 4 bases, J shed 2 bases, and the junction held 4 bases outside the gene matches. The CDR3 nucleotides read TGTGCCAGCAGCCCCGGGACTAGCCCCTACAATGAGCAGTTCTTC. It specifies CASSPGTSPYNEQFF.

There are a few counts of this clonotype. CDR3 in amino acids: CSAGRTGANVLTF. The CDR3 nucleotides are TGCAGCGCGGGGCGGACTGGGGCCAACGTCCTGACTTTC. V is TRBV29-1 and J is TRBJ2-6; D could derive from TRBD1 or TRBD2 (5 bases each). V lost 7 bases and J 2 bases, leaving 9 bases between the germline ends. The CDR3 consists of 13 residues. Germline V gene sequence: CDR1 SQVTM, CDR2 ANQGSEA. Using reference TRBV29-1 and TRBJ2-6 for the parts outside the CDR3, the full variable domain is SAVISQKPSRDICQRGTSLTIQCQVDSQVTMMFWYRQQPGQSLTLIATANQGSEATYESGFVIDKFPISRPNLTFSTLTVSNMSPEDSSIYLCSAGRTGANVLTFGAGSRLTVL.

In its sample, this clonotype was seen a few times. The genes are TRBV7-2 and TRBJ1-2; D is uncertain. The CDR3 length is 14 residues. Germline-derived CDR1 and CDR2 are SGHTA and FQGNSA. Trimming stripped 5 bases from V and 4 bases from J, with 14 bases between. The CDR3 sequence: CASSARNPTYGYTF. CDR3 sequence (DNA): TGTGCCAGCAGCGCCCGAAATCCAACCTATGGCTACACCTTC.